The 20 T cell receptor beta chains below were found in one sample sequenced in a study of blood T cell repertoires in COVID-19. Profiling relied on immunoSEQ multiplex PCR, and the TCRdb table lists in-frame clones only, not all of them. The sample has fewer than 150,000 clones; around 82% are singletons. The sample was PBMCs or T cells enriched from blood (not recorded which). All receptors come from a middle-aged man in a cohort exposed to, infected with or recovered from COVID-19 (not recorded which).

The V call is TRBV27, the J call TRBJ1-6, with 8 nucleotides matching TRBD1. CDR3 length equals 15 residues. The germline V gene encodes CDR1 MNHEY and CDR2 SMNVEV (reference sequence). V dropped 7 bases and J dropped 8; count of bases not matched to a gene: 10. The CDR3 reads CASKGQGIVYSPLHF. CDR3 nucleotides: TGTGCCAGCAAAGGACAGGGAATAGTTTATTCACCCCTCCACTTT.

This clone was detected many times. This sequence joins TRBV6-1 and TRBJ2-2; D remains unclear. The CDR3 is made up of 14 amino acids. The V and J ends lost 2 bases and 3 bases respectively, with 7 bases between them. The germline V gene has CDR1 MNHNS and CDR2 SASEGT. The CDR3 coding sequence is TGTGCCAGCAGTGAAAAAGGAGACACCGGGGAGCTGTTTTTT. It specifies CASSEKGDTGELFF.

V usage is TRBV18 and J usage is TRBJ2-3, with 8 nucleotides matching TRBD2. The germline V gene encodes CDR1 KGHSH and CDR2 LQKENI. The junction had 7 bases not matched to a gene; V was cut back by 3 bases and J by 2 bases. CDR3 size: 16 residues. CDR3 loop: CASSPDPGLVTDTQYF. The CDR3 nucleotides are TGTGCCAGCTCACCGGATCCGGGACTAGTCACAGATACGCAGTATTTT.

V and J are TRBV7-2 and TRBJ2-1; perhaps TRBD2 as D (6 bases). Germline values: CDR1 SGHTA, CDR2 FQGNSA. The CDR3 covers 16 residues. The ends were cut back, 5 bases at V and 0 bases at J, with 14 bases in the middle. CDR3 loop: CASSPSTDYSYNEQFF. The DNA for the CDR3 is TGTGCCAGCAGCCCTTCCACGGACTACTCCTACAATGAGCAGTTCTTC.

This sequence joins TRBV19 and TRBJ2-2; no clear D. Trimming left V 3 bases short and J 3 bases short, with 11 bases between. Germline loops: CDR1 LNHDA, CDR2 SQIVND (reference sequence). The CDR3 contains 15 residues. CDR3 region: CASSMSGGDTGELFF. The DNA of the CDR3 is TGTGCCAGTAGTATGTCTGGCGGAGACACCGGGGAGCTGTTTTTT.

The chain combines TRBV19 with TRBJ2-5, with TRBD1 matching over 7 bases. CDR3 size: 15 residues. Trimming removed 3 bases from V and 3 bases from J; junction bases left unmatched: 7. Looked up from germline, CDR1 is LNHDA and CDR2 is SQIVND (reference sequence). The CDR3 nucleotides read TGTGCCAGTAGTATCGGCCAGGGGGTGGAAGAGACCCAGTACTTC. It codes for CASSIGQGVEETQYF.

The CDR3 here is CASSLALAGGNNEQFF. CDR3 DNA: TGCGCCAGCAGCTTGGCCCTAGCGGGGGGTAACAATGAGCAGTTCTTC. The rearrangement links TRBV5-1 to TRBJ2-1, with 11 bases identical to TRBD2. V was pared by 0 bases and J by 5 bases, with 4 bases of the junction left unmatched. Germline CDR1 SGHRS, CDR2 YFSETQ. The CDR3 has 16 amino acids.

This chain links TRBV6-1 with TRBJ2-2; the D is unclear. The CDR3 has 14 residues. CDR1 and CDR2 (germline): MNHNS, SASEGT. Trimming removed 3 bases from V and 3 bases from J, with 8 bases in between. CDR3 sequence (DNA): TGTGCCAGCAGTGATCAGATTGACACCGGGGAGCTGTTTTTT. As protein: CASSDQIDTGELFF.

This chain uses TRBV24-1 with TRBJ2-1; 10 positions match TRBD1. This CDR3 is 13 amino acids long. Per the germline V gene, CDR1 is KGHDR and CDR2 is SFDVKD. Trimming took 4 bases from V and 9 from J; bases not matched to a gene: 2. In DNA form, the CDR3 reads TGTGCCACCAGTGAGGGACAGGGGAGTGAGCAGTTCTTC. It encodes CATSEGQGSEQFF.

This chain joins TRBV10-1 and TRBJ2-5, with D perhaps matching TRBD1 (5 bases). This CDR3 contains 15 residues. The V gene lost 0 bases and the J gene lost 5 bases, with 13 bases spanning the gap. Germline V gene sequence: CDR1 WNHNN, CDR2 SYGVQD (reference sequence). DNA of the CDR3: TGCGCCAGCAGTGAGTCTTCCAGGGTGCGGGAGACCCAGTACTTC. Translated: CASSESSRVRETQYF.

The rearrangement joins TRBV2 to TRBJ2-5, with D hard to call. Germline CDR1 and CDR2: SNHLY and FYNNEI. This CDR3 spans 14 amino acids. The V gene lost 7 bases and the J gene lost 3 bases, with 15 bases spanning the gap. CDR3 DNA sequence: TGTGCCAGCATTACAGCCCAGAACGAAGAGACCCAGTACTTC. This gives the protein CASITAQNEETQYF.

This sequence joins TRBV30 and TRBJ2-5, with D tentatively TRBD1 (5 bases). V was pared by 5 bases and J by 3 bases, with 13 bases between. CDR3 length equals 13 residues. Germline V gives CDR1 GTSNPN, CDR2 SVGIG (reference sequence). The CDR3 DNA is TGTGCCTGGGGGGCTCGAATTGAAGAGACCCAGTACTTC. Translating it yields CAWGARIEETQYF. The variable domain in full, completed from reference TRBV30 and TRBJ2-5, reads SQTIHQWPATLVQPVGSPLSLECTVEGTSNPNLYWYRQAAGRGLQLLFYSVGIGQISSEVPQNLSASRPQDRQFILSSKKLLLSDSGFYLCAWGARIEETQYFGPGTRLLVL.

The chain is built from TRBV5-6 and TRBJ2-5; the D gene is possibly TRBD1 (6 bases). The CDR3 is made up of 13 amino acids. V was trimmed by 7 bases and J by 5 bases, leaving 15 bases between them. Germline CDR1 SGHDT, CDR2 YYEEEE. This CDR3 reads CASCRGRGETQYF. In DNA, the CDR3 is TGTGCCAGCTGCAGGGGACGCGGGGAGACCCAGTACTTC.

The V and J genes are TRBV7-8 and TRBJ1-2; a weak D match, TRBD1 (6 bases). The CDR3 length is 16 residues. Between the trimmed V and J ends, which lost 7 bases and 3 bases, there was a span of 21 bases. Germline-derived CDR1 and CDR2 are SGHVS and FQNEAQ. CDR3 nucleotides: TGTGCCAGCACCGTAACTGCGGGGGCCGGAGACTATGGCTACACCTTC. Translation: CASTVTAGAGDYGYTF.

CDR3 protein: CASSTDRGLTGYTF. In nucleotides, the CDR3 is TGTGCCAGTAGTACGGACAGGGGGCTGACGGGCTACACCTTC. The rearrangement joins TRBV19 to TRBJ1-2; 11 nucleotides agree with TRBD1. Germline V gene data show CDR1 as LNHDA and CDR2 as SQIVND (reference sequence). The length of the CDR3 is 14 residues. V was clipped by 4 bases and J by 8 bases; unmatched bases: 6.

The V call is TRBV5-1, the J call TRBJ2-1; 9 bases align to TRBD2. The CDR3 totals 18 residues. Germline V gene sequence: CDR1 SGHRS, CDR2 YFSETQ. The ends lost 0 bases at V and 7 bases at J; junction bases unmatched: 14. The CDR3 region has the DNA TGCGCCAGCAGCTTGGGCCCCGTAGTAGGCGGGAGGGGGAATGAGCAGTTCTTC. It specifies CASSLGPVVGGRGNEQFF. The whole variable domain, filled in from reference TRBV5-1 and TRBJ2-1, reads KAGVTQTPRYLIKTRGQQVTLSCSPISGHRSVSWYQQTPGQGLQFLFEYFSETQRNKGNFPGRFSGRQFSNSRSEMNVSTLELGDSALYLCASSLGPVVGGRGNEQFFGPGTRLTVL.

The V and J genes are TRBV6-5 and TRBJ1-2, with TRBD1 matching over 8 bases. The junction had 9 bases not matched to a gene; V was cut back by 6 bases and J by 6 bases. This CDR3 has 14 amino acids. CDR1 is MNHEY and CDR2 is SVGAGI in the germline V gene. The CDR3 bases are TGTGCCAGCAGGTCGCAGGGGGCGCAGGATGGCTACACCTTC. Protein product: CASRSQGAQDGYTF.

This clone showed up just once. This chain uses TRBV13 with TRBJ2-3; 9 bases align to TRBD2. Germline CDR1 PRHDT, CDR2 FYEKMQ (reference sequence). With 7 bases clipped from V and 1 base from J, the junction kept 9 bases outside the gene matches. The CDR3 runs 16 residues. As DNA, the CDR3 is TGTGCCAGCATCGCCAGACTAGCGGAGGGCACAGATACGCAGTATTTT. This encodes CASIARLAEGTDTQYF.

The V gene is TRBV3-1 (or the pseudogene TRBV3-2), the J gene TRBJ2-1, with 7 bases that match TRBD1. V was clipped by 0 bases and J by 7 bases; unmatched bases: 12. In germline, CDR1 is LGHDT, CDR2 YNNKEL (reference sequence). This CDR3 contains 17 residues. CDR3 residues: CASSQDPQGPVGNEQFF. Here the CDR3 DNA reads TGTGCCAGCAGCCAAGACCCACAGGGGCCCGTGGGAAATGAGCAGTTCTTC.

The chain uses TRBV27 and TRBJ2-7; perhaps TRBD2 as D (5 bases). Germline V gene lookup returns CDR1 MNHEY and CDR2 SMNVEV (reference sequence). The V end lost 3 bases, the J end lost 9 bases, and 24 bases lay between the germline ends. This CDR3 comprises 16 residues. CDR3 in DNA: TGTGCCAGCAGTTTGGGGATCCCCACGGAGGACCTCGGGCAGTACTTC. Its protein is CASSLGIPTEDLGQYF.